The 7 T cell receptor beta chains reported below all come from one sample, sequenced in a study of Ad26.COV2.S vaccination and SARS-CoV-2 variants. The treatment is: 15 to 20 received Ad26.COV2.S at low or high dose, single or two shots; about five received placebo; per-sample allocation not given. At day 63 after the first vaccine or placebo injection, samples were drawn. Assay: immunoSEQ multiplex PCR; the TCRdb copy retains only in-frame clones and omits some. The sample records about 680,000 clones, approximately 88% being singletons. Material: peripheral blood, obtained in a trial of Ad26.COV2.S vaccine versus placebo. Receptors originate from a person between 18 and 65 years old who received the Ad26.COV2.S COVID-19 vaccine or a placebo.

In DNA, the CDR3 is TGCGCCAGCAGCTTGAACCTACAGGGGGCCCAAGAGACCCAGTACTTC. Residues: CASSLNLQGAQETQYF. The chain links TRBV5-1 to TRBJ2-5; 9 bases match TRBD1. The CDR3 is made up of 16 amino acids. The germline V gene has CDR1 SGHRS and CDR2 YFSETQ. V gave up 1 base and J gave up 1 base; unmatched junction bases: 5.

The chain links TRBV7-2 to TRBJ1-5; weak D call: TRBD1 (5 bases). CDR1 SGHTA and CDR2 FQGNSA come from the germline V gene. The CDR3 covers 15 residues. V lost 0 bases and J 7 bases, leaving 13 bases between the germline ends. The CDR3 sequence is CASSLAQGYEQPQHF. The CDR3, as DNA: TGTGCCAGCAGCTTAGCCCAGGGCTACGAACAGCCCCAGCATTTT. Variable domain in full (rest from reference TRBV7-2 and TRBJ1-5): GAGVSQSPSNKVTEKGKDVELRCDPISGHTALYWYRQSLGQGLEFLIYFQGNSAPDKSGLPSDRFSAERTGGSVSTLTIQRTQQEDSAVYLCASSLAQGYEQPQHFGDGTRLSIL.

A single count supports this clone. V usage is TRBV18 and J usage is TRBJ2-7; no clear D gene. Looked up from germline, CDR1 is KGHSH and CDR2 is LQKENI. The CDR3 spans 14 residues. Deletions cut 2 bases from V and 3 bases from J, with 11 bases between. In nucleotides, the CDR3 is TGTGCCAGCTCACCAATTGGGCAGAGCTACGAGCAGTACTTC. Protein product: CASSPIGQSYEQYF.

V is TRBV7-9 and J is TRBJ2-7, with 9 bases matching TRBD1. The CDR3 spans 17 residues. Trimming at V came to 5 bases and at J to 7 bases, leaving 18 bases not matched to a gene. The germline CDR1 and CDR2 sequences are SEHNR and FQNEAQ (reference sequence). In DNA, the CDR3 is TGTGCCAGCAGCCACACGGGGGCCGGGACAGGGCTGGGGGAGCAGTACTTC. It translates to CASSHTGAGTGLGEQYF.

The rearrangement links TRBV18 to TRBJ2-5; D unresolved. V lost 2 bases, J lost 0 bases, and 7 bases lay in between. Germline CDR1 KGHSH, CDR2 LQKENI. The CDR3 contains 14 residues. The CDR3 reads CASSPLSYQETQYF. The CDR3 DNA reads TGTGCCAGCTCACCATTATCGTACCAAGAGACCCAGTACTTC.

The J gene is TRBJ2-7, the V gene TRBV18; 10 bases map to TRBD1. V gave up 1 base and J gave up 6 bases; unmatched junction bases: 6. Germline V gene data show CDR1 as KGHSH and CDR2 as LQKENI. CDR3 length: 15 amino acids. CDR3 nucleotide sequence: TGTGCCAGCTCACCACGGGACAGGGGAAGTAGCGAGCAGTACTTC. This sequence encodes CASSPRDRGSSEQYF. Using reference TRBV18 and TRBJ2-7 for the parts outside the CDR3, the full variable domain is NAGVMQNPRHLVRRRGQEARLRCSPMKGHSHVYWYRQLPEEGLKFMVYLQKENIIDESGMPKERFSAEFPKEGPSILRIQQVVRGDSAAYFCASSPRDRGSSEQYFGPGTRLTVT.

The chain employs TRBV10-1 and TRBJ2-1; 11 nucleotides match TRBD2. Germline V lookup: CDR1 WNHNN, CDR2 SYGVQD (reference sequence). Trimming removed 6 bases from V and 0 bases from J; junction bases left unmatched: 13. This CDR3 region has 19 residues. This chain's CDR3 is CASSQAGLAAYGSYNEQFF. CDR3 nucleotide sequence: TGCGCCAGCAGCCAAGCGGGACTAGCGGCGTACGGCTCCTACAATGAGCAGTTCTTC.